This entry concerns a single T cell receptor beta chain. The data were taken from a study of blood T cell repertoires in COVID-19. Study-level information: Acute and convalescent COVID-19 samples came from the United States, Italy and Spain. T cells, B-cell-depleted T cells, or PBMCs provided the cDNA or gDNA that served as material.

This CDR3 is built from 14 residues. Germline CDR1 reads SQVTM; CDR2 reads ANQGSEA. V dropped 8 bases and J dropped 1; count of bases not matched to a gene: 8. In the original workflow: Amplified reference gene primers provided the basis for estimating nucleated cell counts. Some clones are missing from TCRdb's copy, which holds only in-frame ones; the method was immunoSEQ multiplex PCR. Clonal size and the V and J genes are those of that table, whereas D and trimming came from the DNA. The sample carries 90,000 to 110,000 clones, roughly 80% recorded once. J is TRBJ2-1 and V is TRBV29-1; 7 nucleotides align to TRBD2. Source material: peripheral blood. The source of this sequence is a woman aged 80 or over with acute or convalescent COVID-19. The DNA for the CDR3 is TGCAGCATAAGCGGGACGGATTCCTACAATGAGCAGTTCTTC. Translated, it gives CSISGTDSYNEQFF.